This T cell receptor (beta chain) is drawn from a study of cytomegalovirus exposure and HLA in healthy donors. Findings of the study overall: Donors were assumed by presence/absence analyses to have roughly uniform sequencing depth. The study flagged approximately 180 TCR beta chains as cytomegalovirus-associated. Apart from CMV serostatus, no immune exposure information was available.

13 Jbeta primers and 60 Vbeta primers were used for the PCR. TCRdb's copy holds only in-frame clones and misses some; the assay was immunoSEQ multiplex PCR. Among 80,000 or so clones listed, approximately 78% were seen once. The table lists this clone with a few counts. Its antigen is undetermined. The sequence derives from a man aged 35-49 years in good health and CMV-seronegative. Sequencing input: PBMCs.

CDR3: CASSGGADYGYTF. The CDR3 bases are TGTGCCAGCAGTGGGGGGGCGGACTATGGCTACACCTTC. The chain combines TRBV6-5 with TRBJ1-2; D is possibly TRBD1 (6 bases). The CDR3 is 13 residues long. Germline V gene data show CDR1 as MNHEY and CDR2 as SVGAGI. The V end lost 5 bases, the J end lost 3 bases, and 10 bases lay between the germline ends.